Included here is one T cell receptor (beta chain) sequence, with context. This table comes from immunoSEQ multiplex PCR, and its TCRdb copy is limited to in-frame clones, with some not included. The data contain fewer than 95,000 clones, just under 95% of them singletons. The data were taken from a study of T cell changes during pregnancy in multiple sclerosis. V was pared by 5 bases and J by 2 bases, with 12 bases between. The germline gives CDR1 SGHVS, CDR2 FQNEAQ. This CDR3 contains 14 residues. The rearrangement uses TRBV7-8 and TRBJ1-2, with a tentative D call TRBD1 (5 bases). The TCR originated in a female donor with multiple sclerosis, enrolled in a pregnancy study. Sequencing used peripheral blood, obtained in the first trimester of pregnancy. The CDR3 DNA reads TGTGCCAGCAGCACCGGACAACTAAACTATGGCTACACCTTC. It codes for CASSTGQLNYGYTF. Full variable domain (outside the CDR3, taken from reference TRBV7-8 and TRBJ1-2): GAGVSQSPRYKVAKRGQDVALRCDPISGHVSLFWYQQALGQGPEFLTYFQNEAQLDKSGLPSDRFFAERPEGSVSTLKIQRTQQEDSAVYLCASSTGQLNYGYTFGSGTRLTVV.